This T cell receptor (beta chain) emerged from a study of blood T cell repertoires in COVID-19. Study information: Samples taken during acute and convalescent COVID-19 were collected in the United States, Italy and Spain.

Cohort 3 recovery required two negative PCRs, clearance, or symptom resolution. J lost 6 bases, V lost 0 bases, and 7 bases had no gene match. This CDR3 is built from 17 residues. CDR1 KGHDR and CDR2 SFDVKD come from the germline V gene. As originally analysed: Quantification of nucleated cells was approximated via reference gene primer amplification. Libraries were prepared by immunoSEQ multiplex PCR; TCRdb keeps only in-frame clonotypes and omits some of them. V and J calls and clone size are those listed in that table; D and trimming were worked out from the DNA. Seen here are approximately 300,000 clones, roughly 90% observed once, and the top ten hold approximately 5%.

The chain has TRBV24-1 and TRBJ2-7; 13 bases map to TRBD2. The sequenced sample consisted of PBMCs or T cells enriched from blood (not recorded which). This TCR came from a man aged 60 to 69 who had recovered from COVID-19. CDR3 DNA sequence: TGTGCCACCAGTGATTTGATACGCGGACTAGCGGGAGCCGAGCAGTACTTC. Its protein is CATSDLIRGLAGAEQYF.